These 21 T cell receptor beta chains were all obtained from the same sample, sequenced in a study of cytomegalovirus exposure and HLA in healthy donors. The PCR was carried out with 60 Vbeta primers and 13 Jbeta primers. Method: immunoSEQ multiplex PCR; TCRdb's copy keeps in-frame clones and lacks some. The top ten hold more than 4.5% of the sample, which has approximately 140,000 clones, roughly three quarters seen once. The sequenced sample was PBMCs. The source is a woman aged 45-59 years in good health and CMV-seronegative.

This clone was picked up one time. The chain couples TRBV29-1 to TRBJ2-5; 12 positions match TRBD2. The J call is in doubt because the DNA end fits TRBJ2-7 better. This CDR3 spans 18 amino acids. Germline V CDR1 and CDR2: SQVTM, ANQGSEA. The CDR3 DNA reads TGCAGCGTTACCCGGACTAGCGGGGAGCTCCTTTTGGGCTACGAGCAGTACTTC. Its protein product is CSVTRTSGELLLGYEQYF.

This rearrangement joins TRBV5-6 to TRBJ2-1, with D unclear. CDR1 is SGHDT, CDR2 YYEEEE, per germline. Trimming took off 0 bases at V and 7 bases at J, with 20 bases between the two ends. There are 17 residues in the CDR3. In DNA, the CDR3 is TGTGCCAGCAGCTTGGGAAGGTTTAGGTCAGACGGGAATGAGCAGTTCTTC. Translation: CASSLGRFRSDGNEQFF.

The gene calls are TRBV29-1 and TRBJ1-1; 8 bases are shared with TRBD1. Germline V gives CDR1 SQVTM, CDR2 ANQGSEA. The V gene end was trimmed by 4 bases and the J gene end by 4 bases; junction bases not matched to a gene: 5. The CDR3 contains 13 residues. The CDR3 sequence is CSVAGQGATEAFF. The CDR3, as DNA: TGCAGCGTTGCCGGACAGGGTGCCACTGAAGCTTTCTTT.

The chain carries TRBV19 and TRBJ1-2; 9 nucleotides align to TRBD1. V was pared by 7 bases and J by 6 bases, with 12 bases of the junction left unmatched. The CDR3 loop spans 15 amino acids. Germline V lookup: CDR1 LNHDA, CDR2 SQIVND (reference sequence). The CDR3 is CASIQQGAIANGYTF. Here the CDR3 DNA reads TGTGCCAGTATTCAACAGGGGGCGATTGCAAATGGCTACACCTTC.

The CDR3 reads CASSPTGEAYEKLFF. CDR3 in DNA: TGTGCCAGCTCACCGACAGGGGAGGCCTATGAAAAACTGTTTTTT. The J gene is TRBJ1-4, the V gene TRBV18; 8 nucleotides align to TRBD1. With V trimmed by 3 bases and J by 6 bases, 6 bases remained unmatched. The germline V gene has CDR1 KGHSH and CDR2 LQKENI. The length of the CDR3 is 15 residues.

V is TRBV2 and J is TRBJ1-2; D unclear. This CDR3 is built from 14 residues. V was pared by 7 bases and J by 3 bases, with 15 bases between. Germline V lookup: CDR1 SNHLY, CDR2 FYNNEI. Written as DNA, the CDR3 is TGTGCCAGCACTGGTAACGAGTTGGACTATGGCTACACCTTC. Translated: CASTGNELDYGYTF.

V usage is TRBV11-2 and J usage is TRBJ1-1; 7 bases fit TRBD1. The CDR3 length is 15 residues. V lost 1 base to trimming and J lost 5 bases; unmatched junction nucleotides: 7. In germline, CDR1 is SGHAT, CDR2 FQNNGV. CDR3 nucleotides: TGTGCCAGCAGCTTAGTAGGCAGGGGGAGGACTGAAGCTTTCTTT. It specifies CASSLVGRGRTEAFF.

V is TRBV6-1 and J is TRBJ2-7; 9 bases fit TRBD1. CDR1 and CDR2 from the germline V gene are MNHNS and SASEGT. This CDR3 is 14 amino acids long. V trimming: 5 bases; J trimming: 4 bases; junction bases outside the gene matches: 6. CDR3 coding DNA: TGTGCCAGCAGTATACGGGACAGGGTGTACGAGCAGTACTTC. This gives the protein CASSIRDRVYEQYF.

In this sample, this clone turned up a few times. The rearrangement joins TRBV7-9 to TRBJ2-3; maybe TRBD2 (6 bases). Trimming took off 0 bases at V and 4 bases at J, with 14 bases between the two ends. The germline V gene encodes CDR1 SEHNR and CDR2 FQNEAQ (reference sequence). The CDR3 has 16 residues. CDR3 protein: CASSLAGGPPADTQYF. Here the CDR3 DNA reads TGTGCCAGCAGCTTAGCGGGGGGTCCCCCCGCAGATACGCAGTATTTT.

The chain uses TRBV5-1 and TRBJ2-7; 14 bases map to TRBD2. CDR3 size: 17 residues. V lost 4 bases and J lost 0; bases outside the gene matches: 6. Germline CDR1 SGHRS, CDR2 YFSETQ. In DNA form, the CDR3 reads TGCGCCAGCAGCGCTGGGACTAGCGGGGGCCTCTCCTACGAGCAGTACTTC. Its translation: CASSAGTSGGLSYEQYF. The whole variable domain, filled in from reference TRBV5-1 and TRBJ2-7, reads KAGVTQTPRYLIKTRGQQVTLSCSPISGHRSVSWYQQTPGQGLQFLFEYFSETQRNKGNFPGRFSGRQFSNSRSEMNVSTLELGDSALYLCASSAGTSGGLSYEQYFGPGTRLTVT.

This CDR3 reads CASRTITGTGNNSPLHF. DNA of the CDR3: TGTGCCAGCAGAACTATAACCGGGACAGGCAATAATTCACCCCTCCACTTT. The genes are TRBV28 and TRBJ1-6, with 8 bases that match TRBD1. Unmatched junction bases numbered 12, after V lost 6 bases and J lost 5 bases. The CDR3 runs 17 residues. The germline CDR1 and CDR2 sequences are MDHEN and SYDVKM.

The genes are TRBV28 and TRBJ2-5; possibly TRBD2 for D (6 bases). V lost 6 bases and J 5 bases, leaving 16 bases between the germline ends. CDR3 length: 14 residues. CDR1 and CDR2 (germline): MDHEN, SYDVKM. The CDR3 nucleotides read TGTGCCAGCAGCACCGGGACTCCGGGGGAGACCCAGTACTTC. As protein: CASSTGTPGETQYF.

The chain recombines TRBV30 with TRBJ1-3; D remains ambiguous. The CDR3 has 14 residues. In germline, CDR1 is GTSNPN, CDR2 SVGIG (reference sequence). With 7 bases removed from V and 1 base from J, the gap between germline ends came to 14 bases. The CDR3: CALSRRISGNTIYF. The CDR3 nucleotides are TGTGCCTTAAGCCGAAGAATATCTGGAAACACCATATATTTT.

J is TRBJ2-5 and V is TRBV18; D might be TRBD1 (6 bases). V was cut by 5 bases and J by 7 bases, with 17 bases left in between. The length of the CDR3 is 14 residues. Germline CDR1 is KGHSH and CDR2 is LQKENI. In nucleotides, the CDR3 is TGTGCCAGCTCAGCCCCCCCAGGGGCCGGGACCCAGTACTTC. This gives the protein CASSAPPGAGTQYF.

The chain recombines TRBV5-4 with TRBJ2-5, with 12 bases identical to TRBD1. This CDR3 has 16 amino acids. Germline V gives CDR1 SGHNT, CDR2 YYREEE (reference sequence). Trimming took 0 bases from V and 6 from J; bases not matched to a gene: 6. In DNA form, the CDR3 reads TGTGCCAGCAGCTTGGGGGGACAGGGGGCAACACAGACCCAGTACTTC. Translating it yields CASSLGGQGATQTQYF.

The J gene is TRBJ2-3, the V gene TRBV5-1; 10 bases fit TRBD2. V was pared by 5 bases and J by 1 base, with 4 bases of the junction left unmatched. Germline V gene lookup returns CDR1 SGHRS and CDR2 YFSETQ. This CDR3 comprises 15 residues. In DNA, the CDR3 is TGCGCCAGCAGACCTCTAGCGGGGGGCACAGATACGCAGTATTTT. Encoded protein: CASRPLAGGTDTQYF.

This chain links TRBV19 with TRBJ2-5; D perhaps matches TRBD2 (5 bases). Deletions cut 2 bases from V and 5 bases from J, with 12 bases between. This CDR3 spans 14 amino acids. Germline values: CDR1 LNHDA, CDR2 SQIVND (reference sequence). CDR3 loop: CASSILGREETQYF. CDR3 nucleotides: TGTGCCAGTAGTATACTCGGAAGGGAGGAGACCCAGTACTTC.

As concerns this clone: A read error may account for a junction end that differs from germline. This chain joins TRBV11-3 and TRBJ2-4; TRBD1 might be the D (6 bases). The CDR3 spans 12 residues. The germline V gene encodes CDR1 SGHNT and CDR2 YENEEA. The CDR3 nucleotides read TGTGCCAGCAGCAGGGACAAATACATTCAGTACTTC. Protein product: CASSRDKYIQYF. Together with reference TRBV11-3 and TRBJ2-4, the CDR3 gives the full variable domain: EAGVVQSPRYKIIEKKQPVAFWCNPISGHNTLYWYLQNLGQGPELLIRYENEEAVDDSQLPKDRFSAERLKGVDSTLKIQPAELGDSAVYLCASSRDKYIQYFGAGTRLSVL.

Turning to this clone: The junction differs from germline at one of its ends, possibly a read error. The chain recombines TRBV13 with TRBJ2-6, with 7 bases aligning to TRBD1. Germline lookup yields CDR1 PRHDT and CDR2 FYEKMQ (reference sequence). The CDR3 contains 18 residues. Written as DNA, the CDR3 is TGTGCCGGCAGCTTAGGGTCAGGGGGTTGGTCTGGGGCCAACGTCCTGACTTTC. Its protein product is CAGSLGSGGWSGANVLTF.

The chain has TRBV7-2 and TRBJ1-3; D is ambiguous. Trimming took 5 bases from V and 8 from J, leaving 7 bases between them. CDR3 length: 11 residues. CDR1 is SGHTA and CDR2 is FQGNSA in the germline V gene. As DNA, the CDR3 is TGTGCCAGCAGCATTGCAGACACCATATATTTT. Protein sequence: CASSIADTIYF.

This chain links TRBV6-1 with TRBJ1-5; D is possibly TRBD1 (6 bases). The CDR3 has 17 residues. The germline V gene has CDR1 MNHNS and CDR2 SASEGT. The ends were cut back, 3 bases at V and 2 bases at J, with 17 bases in the middle. CDR3 in DNA: TGTGCCAGCAGTGATGCTTTTGGGGGCTCTCGCAATCAGCCCCAGCATTTT. This codes for CASSDAFGGSRNQPQHF.